The 30 T cell receptor beta chains reported below all come from one sample, sequenced in a study of blood T cell repertoires in COVID-19. Libraries were prepared by immunoSEQ multiplex PCR; TCRdb keeps only in-frame clonotypes and omits some of them. The sample holds approximately 100,000 clones, approximately 90% seen once. Sequencing input: peripheral blood. These TCRs come from a woman at least 80 years old in a cohort sampled during active COVID-19.

The J gene is TRBJ2-5, the V gene TRBV5-1; 10 bases are a match to TRBD2. V shed 0 bases, J shed 7 bases, and the junction held 9 bases outside the gene matches. The germline gives CDR1 SGHRS, CDR2 YFSETQ. The CDR3 length is 16 residues. Here the CDR3 DNA reads TGCGCCAGCAGCTTGGCCGGGTCTAGCGGGAGTGGGACCCAGTACTTC. Protein sequence: CASSLAGSSGSGTQYF.

The gene calls are TRBV5-4 and TRBJ2-5, with D possibly TRBD1 on 5 matching bases. The germline V gene has CDR1 SGHNT and CDR2 YYREEE (reference sequence). The CDR3 runs 13 residues. V gave up 5 bases and J gave up 4 bases, with 12 bases separating them. This CDR3 is CASSLGVPETQYF. The CDR3 DNA reads TGTGCCAGCAGTTTAGGGGTCCCAGAGACCCAGTACTTC.

The chain recombines TRBV7-8 with TRBJ1-2; 7 bases are shared with TRBD1. CDR3 size: 14 residues. Germline V lookup: CDR1 SGHVS, CDR2 FQNEAQ. V shed 5 bases, J shed 0 bases, and the junction held 3 bases outside the gene matches. The CDR3 DNA reads as TGTGCCAGCAGCCCAGGACAGGCTAACTATGGCTACACCTTC. It codes for CASSPGQANYGYTF.

The chain joins TRBV28 to TRBJ1-1; D is uncertain. This CDR3 spans 13 amino acids. The ends were cut back, 2 bases at V and 7 bases at J, with 11 bases in the middle. The germline gives CDR1 MDHEN, CDR2 SYDVKM. CDR3 nucleotides: TGTGCCAGCAGTTTAGGGGAGGCGGGTGAAGCTTTCTTT. This sequence encodes CASSLGEAGEAFF.

V usage is TRBV13 and J usage is TRBJ2-5, with 8 bases aligning to TRBD2. This CDR3 contains 16 residues. CDR1 is PRHDT, CDR2 FYEKMQ, per germline (reference sequence). V was clipped by 1 base and J by 5 bases; unmatched bases: 9. CDR3 sequence (DNA): TGTGCCAGCAGCTTAGCGGGCGGGGGGCCGAGGGAGACCCAGTACTTC. Its translation: CASSLAGGGPRETQYF.

The V call is TRBV18, the J call TRBJ1-4; 9 bases map to TRBD1. Germline V CDR1 and CDR2: KGHSH, LQKENI. This CDR3 comprises 17 residues. V dropped 3 bases and J dropped 7; count of bases not matched to a gene: 12. This CDR3 reads CASSPGQGGLGGEKLFF. The DNA for the CDR3 is TGTGCCAGCTCACCGGGACAGGGAGGGCTCGGAGGTGAAAAACTGTTTTTT.

The chain links TRBV7-9 to TRBJ2-2; possibly TRBD1 for D (6 bases). Germline V gene data show CDR1 as SEHNR and CDR2 as FQNEAQ (reference sequence). Trimming took off 5 bases at V and 6 bases at J, with 10 bases between the two ends. This CDR3 contains 13 residues. The CDR3 spells CASSPTGPGELFF. The CDR3 DNA reads TGTGCCAGCAGCCCGACAGGCCCCGGGGAGCTGTTTTTT.

V gene TRBV5-4 combines with J gene TRBJ1-2; a weak D match, TRBD1 (6 bases). Trimming pared 0 bases from V and 3 bases from J, leaving 15 bases between. Germline values: CDR1 SGHNT, CDR2 YYREEE (reference sequence). CDR3 length: 16 amino acids. CDR3 nucleotides: TGTGCCAGCAGCTTGGGCCCTGGACAGCTAGACTATGGCTACACCTTC. Amino acid sequence: CASSLGPGQLDYGYTF.

The CDR3 DNA reads TGTGCCAGCAGTCCAATGCCAGGGGTGAGGGACAATGAGCAGTTCTTC. Its translation: CASSPMPGVRDNEQFF. This sequence joins TRBV28 and TRBJ2-1, with D maybe TRBD1 (6 bases). The CDR3 has 16 residues. The germline CDR1 and CDR2 sequences are MDHEN and SYDVKM. The V end lost 5 bases, the J end lost 5 bases, and 19 bases lay between the germline ends.

This chain connects TRBV3-1 (or the pseudogene TRBV3-2) to TRBJ2-7; 8 nucleotides line up with TRBD2. Germline V gene sequence: CDR1 LGHDT, CDR2 YNNKEL (reference sequence). V shed 1 base and J 2 bases; nucleotides not matched to a gene: 10. This CDR3 comprises 17 residues. The CDR3 here is CASSQAYRAGGAYEQYF. The CDR3 nucleotides are TGTGCCAGCAGCCAAGCTTATCGGGCGGGAGGAGCCTACGAGCAGTACTTC.

This clone was recorded only once. The chain recombines TRBV5-1 with TRBJ2-3; D perhaps matches TRBD1 (6 bases). V was clipped by 1 base and J by 0 bases, with 15 bases between them. Germline assignment: CDR1 SGHRS and CDR2 YFSETQ. This CDR3 region has 17 residues. In DNA form, the CDR3 reads TGCGCCAGCAGCTTGTCAGGGGTGACGTCTAGCACAGATACGCAGTATTTT. Its protein product is CASSLSGVTSSTDTQYF.

The chain links TRBV18 to TRBJ2-1; TRBD1 agrees at 7 bases. CDR3 length: 14 amino acids. CDR1 is KGHSH, CDR2 LQKENI, per germline. V gave up 5 bases and J gave up 3 bases; unmatched junction bases: 4. CDR3 protein: CASSSQGVYNEQFF. CDR3 DNA: TGTGCCAGCTCAAGTCAGGGGGTCTACAATGAGCAGTTCTTC. The entire variable domain, with the rest obtained from reference TRBV18 and TRBJ2-1, is as follows: NAGVMQNPRHLVRRRGQEARLRCSPMKGHSHVYWYRQLPEEGLKFMVYLQKENIIDESGMPKERFSAEFPKEGPSILRIQQVVRGDSAAYFCASSSQGVYNEQFFGPGTRLTVL.

This clone was found once. The gene calls are TRBV19 and TRBJ2-3, with 9 positions matching TRBD2. The CDR3 has 16 amino acids. CDR1 is LNHDA and CDR2 is SQIVND in the germline V gene (reference sequence). With V trimmed by 4 bases and J by 5 bases, 10 bases remained unmatched. CDR3 sequence: CASSTPWGRGGDTQYF. CDR3 bases: TGTGCCAGTAGTACCCCTTGGGGGCGGGGGGGAGATACGCAGTATTTT.

The chain links TRBV6-5 to TRBJ2-7; 7 positions agree with TRBD1. Germline V gives CDR1 MNHEY, CDR2 SVGAGI. This CDR3 comprises 16 residues. Losses at the gene ends were 0 bases for V and 2 bases for J; bases not matched to a gene: 7. CDR3 DNA sequence: TGTGCCAGCAGTTACTCCTTATACAGGGGAGCCTACGAGCAGTACTTC. This translates into CASSYSLYRGAYEQYF.

The V gene is TRBV4-1, the J gene TRBJ2-7, with TRBD2 as a possible D gene (6 bases). This CDR3 comprises 17 residues. V was pared by 0 bases and J by 5 bases, with 20 bases between. Germline V gene sequence: CDR1 MGHRA, CDR2 YSYEKL. This CDR3 is CASSQDGRSLAVHEQYF. The DNA of the CDR3 is TGCGCCAGCAGCCAAGACGGGAGAAGTCTAGCAGTTCACGAGCAGTACTTC.

CDR3 sequence reads: CATYAGQGFGNTIYF. The DNA for the CDR3 is TGTGCCACCTACGCCGGACAGGGCTTTGGAAACACCATATATTTT. This chain uses TRBV15 with TRBJ1-3; 8 nucleotides agree with TRBD1. The V segment lost 8 bases and the J segment 3 bases; nucleotides outside the gene matches: 9. CDR1 is LNHNV, CDR2 YYDKDF, per germline (reference sequence). The length of the CDR3 is 15 residues.

This rearrangement joins TRBV5-1 to TRBJ2-1; TRBD2 agrees at 8 bases. The germline gives CDR1 SGHRS, CDR2 YFSETQ. V lost 6 bases and J lost 2; bases outside the gene matches: 7. The CDR3 length is 15 residues. The CDR3 region has the DNA TGCGCCAGCATCCCGGGGGGGGCTGCCTACAATGAGCAGTTCTTC. Encoded protein: CASIPGGAAYNEQFF.

The count of this clone is one. One end of the junction does not line up with germline, which may come from a read error. The rearrangement links TRBV7-2 to TRBJ2-3; D gene unclear. The germline gives CDR1 SGHTA, CDR2 FQGNSA. The CDR3 runs 12 residues. Here the CDR3 reads CASSLDVTATVF. CDR3 sequence (DNA): TGTGCCAGCAGCTTAGATGTAACTGCTACCGTTTTT. The full variable domain, completed using reference TRBV7-2 and TRBJ2-3, is GAGVSQSPSNKVTEKGKDVELRCDPISGHTALYWYRQSLGQGLEFLIYFQGNSAPDKSGLPSDRFSAERTGGSVSTLTIQRTQQEDSAVYLCASSLDVTATVFGPGTRLTVL.

V gene TRBV5-1 combines with J gene TRBJ2-5; 11 bases are shared with TRBD2. This CDR3 spans 17 amino acids. Germline CDR1 and CDR2: SGHRS and YFSETQ. The junction had 8 bases not matched to a gene; V was cut back by 1 base and J by 3 bases. This CDR3 is CASSLRALAGAEETQYF. The CDR3 nucleotides are TGCGCCAGCAGCTTGCGTGCACTAGCGGGGGCCGAAGAGACCCAGTACTTC.

The chain carries TRBV2 and TRBJ2-7; D possibly corresponds to TRBD2 (5 bases). CDR1 and CDR2 (germline): SNHLY, FYNNEI. This CDR3 is 15 amino acids long. V was shortened by 10 bases and J by 2 bases, with 21 bases between the two germline ends. The CDR3 DNA follows: TGTGCCACCATTAGCGACTCGGGCTCAACCTACGAGCAGTACTTC. Its translation: CATISDSGSTYEQYF.

V is TRBV18 and J is TRBJ2-1; D is undetermined. V lost 3 bases and J 6 bases, leaving 12 bases between the germline ends. The CDR3 spans 14 residues. Germline CDR1 reads KGHSH; CDR2 reads LQKENI. The CDR3 DNA is TGTGCCAGCTCACCTACCCAAGACACCAATGAGCAGTTCTTC. Translation: CASSPTQDTNEQFF.

V and J are TRBV2 and TRBJ2-1; perhaps TRBD1 as D (5 bases). V was trimmed by 5 bases and J by 7 bases, leaving 15 bases between them. The CDR3 totals 14 residues. The V gene's germline CDR1 is SNHLY and CDR2 FYNNEI. CDR3 loop: CASSLQLQGNEQFF. The CDR3 nucleotides are TGTGCCAGCAGTCTGCAACTCCAGGGAAATGAGCAGTTCTTC.

There are a few counts of this clone. The CDR3 nucleotides are TGCGCCAGCAGCTTGGGGCAGGGCGGCGAGCAGTACTTC. The encoded protein is CASSLGQGGEQYF. The chain employs TRBV5-1 and TRBJ2-7; a weak D match, TRBD1 (5 bases). V lost 0 bases and J 6 bases, leaving 10 bases between the germline ends. Germline lookup yields CDR1 SGHRS and CDR2 YFSETQ. The CDR3 loop spans 13 amino acids. Full variable domain (remainder filled in from reference TRBV5-1 and TRBJ2-7): KAGVTQTPRYLIKTRGQQVTLSCSPISGHRSVSWYQQTPGQGLQFLFEYFSETQRNKGNFPGRFSGRQFSNSRSEMNVSTLELGDSALYLCASSLGQGGEQYFGPGTRLTVT.

The rearrangement uses TRBV21-1 and TRBJ2-5; TRBD2 is the table's D call and was not checked against the DNA. TRBV21-1 is annotated as a pseudogene. The CDR3 has 13 residues. The CDR3 region has the DNA TGTGCCAGCAATATGGGACTAGCTTCACCCCAGTACTTC. Its protein product is CASNMGLASPQYF.

The V and J genes are TRBV4-1 and TRBJ1-2; possible D gene TRBD1, 6 bases. Between the trimmed V and J ends, which lost 4 bases and 2 bases, there was a span of 17 bases. This CDR3 spans 16 amino acids. The germline V gene has CDR1 MGHRA and CDR2 YSYEKL. CDR3 region: CASSLGAGQNNYGYTF. CDR3 in DNA: TGCGCCAGCAGCCTCGGAGCGGGACAAAACAACTATGGCTACACCTTC.

This clone appeared once. CDR3 protein: CASSRTGRNTEAFF. CDR3 nucleotide sequence: TGTGCCAGCAGCCGGACAGGGCGGAACACTGAAGCTTTCTTT. The J gene is TRBJ1-1, the V gene TRBV3-1 (or the pseudogene TRBV3-2); TRBD1 matches at 8 bases. With V trimmed by 4 bases and J by 1 base, 2 bases remained unmatched. The germline V gene encodes CDR1 LGHDT and CDR2 YNNKEL (reference sequence). This CDR3 is 14 amino acids long.

The chain uses TRBV19 and TRBJ2-2, with TRBD1 identical over 9 bases. The germline V gene encodes CDR1 LNHDA and CDR2 SQIVND (reference sequence). J gave up 3 bases and V 5 bases, and 19 bases lay outside the gene matches. The length of the CDR3 is 20 residues. This CDR3 is CASSPQGAEERGEDTGELFF. The CDR3 DNA reads TGTGCCAGTAGTCCACAGGGGGCGGAAGAACGTGGGGAAGACACCGGGGAGCTGTTTTTT.

J is TRBJ2-3 and V is TRBV10-1; weak D call: TRBD2 (5 bases). The CDR3 sequence is 14 residues long. Germline assignment: CDR1 WNHNN and CDR2 SYGVQD (reference sequence). With 2 bases removed from V and 2 bases from J, the gap between germline ends came to 8 bases. The CDR3 DNA reads as TGCGCCAGCAGTGAGGGCGGGCACACAGATACGCAGTATTTT. It encodes CASSEGGHTDTQYF.

The chain carries TRBV7-9 and TRBJ2-6; weak D call: TRBD2 (6 bases). Germline V gene lookup returns CDR1 SEHNR and CDR2 FQNEAQ (reference sequence). V was trimmed by 1 base and J by 0 bases, leaving 13 bases between them. This CDR3 is built from 18 residues. The CDR3 sequence is CASSLVGGLLSGANVLTF. The CDR3 DNA reads TGTGCCAGCAGCTTAGTGGGGGGATTGCTCTCTGGGGCCAACGTCCTGACTTTC.

J is TRBJ2-7 and V is TRBV5-4, with D tentatively TRBD1 (5 bases). Germline V lookup: CDR1 SGHNT, CDR2 YYREEE (reference sequence). V was shortened by 0 bases and J by 0 bases, with 10 bases between the two germline ends. The CDR3 extends over 15 amino acids. CDR3 in amino acids: CASSLEQGLSYEQYF. The CDR3, as DNA: TGTGCCAGCAGCTTGGAGCAGGGCCTCTCCTACGAGCAGTACTTC. The complete variable domain, with remaining parts taken from reference TRBV5-4 and TRBJ2-7, reads ETGVTQSPTHLIKTRGQQVTLRCSSQSGHNTVSWYQQALGQGPQFIFQYYREEENGRGNFPPRFSGLQFPNYSSELNVNALELDDSALYLCASSLEQGLSYEQYFGPGTRLTVT.